This T cell receptor beta chain was recorded in a study of cytomegalovirus exposure and HLA in healthy donors. Use of 60 Vbeta and 13 Jbeta primers characterized the PCR. TCRdb's table, derived via immunoSEQ multiplex PCR, lists solely in-frame clones and lacks some. This table holds roughly 180,000 clones, approximately 88% found once. The germline CDR1 and CDR2 sequences are SGHTA and FQGTGA. This CDR3 is built from 15 residues. Trimming at V came to 5 bases and at J to 7 bases, leaving 9 bases not matched to a gene. This clonotype was sampled from a young man in good health and CMV-seronegative. Specimen: PBMCs. The chain recombines TRBV7-3 with TRBJ2-1, with 9 bases identical to TRBD1. CDR3 in DNA: TGTGCCAGCAGCCATAATCGACAGGGGGGGAATGAGCAGTTCTTC. As protein: CASSHNRQGGNEQFF.